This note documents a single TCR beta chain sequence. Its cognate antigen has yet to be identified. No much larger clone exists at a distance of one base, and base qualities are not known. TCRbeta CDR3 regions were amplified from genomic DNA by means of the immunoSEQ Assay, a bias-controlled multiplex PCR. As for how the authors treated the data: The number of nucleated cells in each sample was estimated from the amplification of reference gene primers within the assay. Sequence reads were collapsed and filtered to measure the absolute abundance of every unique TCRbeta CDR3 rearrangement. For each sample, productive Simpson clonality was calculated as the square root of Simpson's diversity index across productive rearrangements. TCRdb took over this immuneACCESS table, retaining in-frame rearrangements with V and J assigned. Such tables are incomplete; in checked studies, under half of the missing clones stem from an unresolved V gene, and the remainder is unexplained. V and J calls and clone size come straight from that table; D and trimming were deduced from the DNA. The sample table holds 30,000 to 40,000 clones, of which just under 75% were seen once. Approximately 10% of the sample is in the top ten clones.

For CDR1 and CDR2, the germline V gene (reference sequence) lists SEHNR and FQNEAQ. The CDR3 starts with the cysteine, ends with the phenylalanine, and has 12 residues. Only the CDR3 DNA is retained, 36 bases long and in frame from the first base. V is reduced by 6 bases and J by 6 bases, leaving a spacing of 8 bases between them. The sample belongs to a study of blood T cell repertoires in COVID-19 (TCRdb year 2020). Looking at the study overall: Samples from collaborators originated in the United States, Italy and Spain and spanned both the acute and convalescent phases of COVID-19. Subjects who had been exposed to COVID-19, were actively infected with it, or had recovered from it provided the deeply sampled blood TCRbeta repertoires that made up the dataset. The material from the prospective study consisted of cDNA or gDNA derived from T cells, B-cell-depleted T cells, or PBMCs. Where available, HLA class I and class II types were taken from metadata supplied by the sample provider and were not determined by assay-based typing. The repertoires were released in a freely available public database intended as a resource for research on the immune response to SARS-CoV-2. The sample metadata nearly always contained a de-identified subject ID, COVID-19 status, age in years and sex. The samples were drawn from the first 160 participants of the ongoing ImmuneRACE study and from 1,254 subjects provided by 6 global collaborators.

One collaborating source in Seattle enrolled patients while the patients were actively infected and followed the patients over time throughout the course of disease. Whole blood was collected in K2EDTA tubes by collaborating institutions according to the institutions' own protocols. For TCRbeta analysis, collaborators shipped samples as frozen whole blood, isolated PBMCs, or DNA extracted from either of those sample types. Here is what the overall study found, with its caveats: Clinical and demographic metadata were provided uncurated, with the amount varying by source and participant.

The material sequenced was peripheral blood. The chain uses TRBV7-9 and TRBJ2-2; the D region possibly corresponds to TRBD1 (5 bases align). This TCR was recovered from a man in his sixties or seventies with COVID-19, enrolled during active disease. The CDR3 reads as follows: CASSVGPGELFF. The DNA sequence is TGTGCCAGCAGTGTGGGGCCCGGGGAGCTGTTTTTT. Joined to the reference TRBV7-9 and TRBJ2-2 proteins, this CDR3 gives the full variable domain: DTGVSQNPRHKITKRGQNVTFRCDPISEHNRLYWYRQTLGQGPEFLTYFQNEAQLEKSRLLSDRFSAERPKGSFSTLEIQRTEQGDSAMYLCASSVGPGELFFGEGSRLTVL.